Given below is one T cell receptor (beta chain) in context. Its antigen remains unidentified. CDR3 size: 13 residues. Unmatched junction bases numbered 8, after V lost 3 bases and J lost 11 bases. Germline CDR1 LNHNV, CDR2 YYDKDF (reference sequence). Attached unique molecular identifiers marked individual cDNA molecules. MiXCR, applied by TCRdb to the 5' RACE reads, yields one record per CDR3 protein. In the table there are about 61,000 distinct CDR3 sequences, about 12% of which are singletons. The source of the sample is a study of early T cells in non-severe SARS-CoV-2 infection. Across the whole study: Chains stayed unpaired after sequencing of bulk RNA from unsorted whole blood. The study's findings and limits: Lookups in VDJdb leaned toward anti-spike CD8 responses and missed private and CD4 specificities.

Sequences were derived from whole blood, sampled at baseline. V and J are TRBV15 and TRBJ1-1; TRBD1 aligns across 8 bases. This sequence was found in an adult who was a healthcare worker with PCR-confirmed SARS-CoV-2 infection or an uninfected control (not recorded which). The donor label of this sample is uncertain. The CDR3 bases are TGTGCCACCAGCAGGACCCCGGACAGGGTTGCTTTCTTT. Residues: CATSRTPDRVAFF.